What follows describes a single T cell receptor beta chain. Its recognized antigen is unknown. Base qualities are missing; no much larger clone stands one base away. Mismatch repair deficiency was established in every enrolled patient by polymerase chain reaction or immunohistochemistry. Three patients who responded to pembrolizumab therapy underwent TCR sequencing. In the phase II trial, pembrolizumab PD-1 blockade was tested prospectively in advanced mismatch repair-deficient cancers, no matter which tissue of origin the cancers came from. Serial peripheral blood T cell samples were collected before and at multiple times after starting PD-1 blockade. Blood sampling time points were reported as weeks after the first dose of pembrolizumab. The data are from a study of PD-1 blockade in mismatch repair-deficient tumors (dated by TCRdb to the late 2010s). Concerning the study at large: Between late 2013 and late 2016, around 91 consecutive patients with about 11 mismatch repair-deficient cancer types, all previously treated and progressing, were enrolled in the trial. Deep sequencing of TCR CDR3 regions was used to track tumor-associated T cell clones in peripheral blood of patients responding to PD-1 blockade.

What the study reported, not specific to this receptor: After pembrolizumab, tumor-resident clones, which were often undetectable in blood before treatment, expanded rapidly and then contracted, generally ahead of radiologic responses.

Library creation used the immunoSEQ multiplex PCR assay. TCRdb took this table from immuneACCESS and kept in-frame rearrangements with V and J called. Such tables lack part of the clones; where checked against another copy, unresolved V genes explain under half of the gap, and the rest is unexplained. This sample lists about 39,000 clones; 80% to 85% were detected once. Together, the top ten hold less than 1.3% of the sample. The sample here was PBMCs, taken 38 to 40 weeks after starting pembrolizumab. This TCR derives from an adult with mismatch repair-deficient cancer.

The DNA reads as follows: TGTGCCACCAGCAAGGACTACGGTAACACCGGGGAGCTGTTTTTT. Translated, this gives CATSKDYGNTGELFF. The sequence joins TRBV15 to TRBJ2-2; the D region possibly corresponds to TRBD2 (6 bases align). Spanning cysteine to phenylalanine, the CDR3 consists of 15 amino acids. Only the CDR3 region is kept as DNA, spanning 45 bases read in frame from base 1. Sequences LNHNV (CDR1) and YYDKDF (CDR2) are obtained from the germline V gene (reference sequence). V is cut by 4 bases and J by 2 bases, and the space between the germline ends is 11 bases.